This is a list of T cell receptor beta chains from one sample in a study of T-cell memory formation after mild COVID-19. In TCRdb, the 5' RACE reads were re-called with MiXCR into one record per CDR3 protein. The table includes 500,000 to 600,000 distinct CDR3 sequences, over 15% detected once. The sample comprised PBMCs or a T cell subset sorted from them (not recorded which). The receptors were sampled from an adult woman who had mild COVID-19 (a few samples of this study predate the infection). Cell type and time point are not known. CDR3s include the opening cysteine and the closing phenylalanine or tryptophan. Each record gives: V gene, J gene, clone size, D gene, CDR3 protein, CDR3 DNA. The D gene is left open where the match is weak. Only part of the rows carry a size: once, few, many, or a class if the clone is expanded.

V: TRBV4-3
J: TRBJ2-1
size: few
D: TRBD2
CDR3: CASSQRAGTSGLNEQFF
DNA: TGCGCCAGCAGCCAAAGAGCCGGGACTAGCGGGTTAAATGAGCAGTTCTTC

V: TRBV5-1
J: TRBJ2-7
size: .
D: .
CDR3: CASHLGGNEQYF
DNA: TGCGCCAGCCATCTAGGGGGGAACGAGCAGTACTTC

V: TRBV6-5
J: TRBJ1-2
size: few
D: TRBD1
CDR3: CASRQDRGRNYGYTF
DNA: TGTGCCAGCAGACAGGACAGGGGGCGTAACTATGGCTACACCTTC

V: TRBV29-1
J: TRBJ2-7
size: .
D: .
CDR3: CSVGVLSGEQYF
DNA: TGCAGCGTTGGGGTACTATCGGGCGAGCAGTACTTC

V: TRBV15
J: TRBJ2-1
size: .
D: .
CDR3: CATGSRRYSGEQFF
DNA: TGTGCCACCGGATCCAGACGTTATTCGGGTGAGCAGTTCTTC

V: TRBV27
J: TRBJ2-1
size: many
D: .
CDR3: CASSFLGSINEQFF
DNA: TGTGCCAGCAGTTTTCTGGGCAGTATCAATGAGCAGTTCTTC

V: TRBV18
J: TRBJ2-7
size: .
D: .
CDR3: CASSPTAESYEQYF
DNA: TGTGCCAGCTCACCGACGGCTGAATCCTACGAGCAGTACTTC

V: TRBV19
J: TRBJ2-1
size: .
D: TRBD1
CDR3: CASSIDHPTGYNEQFF
DNA: TGTGCCAGTAGTATAGATCACCCGACAGGGTACAATGAGCAGTTCTTC

V: TRBV29-1
J: TRBJ2-3
size: many
D: .
CDR3: CSVAGTDTQYF
DNA: TGCAGCGTAGCTGGCACAGATACGCAGTATTTT

V: TRBV7-9
J: TRBJ2-1
size: few
D: TRBD1
CDR3: CASSLVGTGVGEQFF
DNA: TGTGCCAGCAGCTTAGTGGGGACAGGGGTAGGTGAGCAGTTCTTC

V: TRBV20-1
J: TRBJ1-5
size: .
D: .
CDR3: CSARPPQRPNQPQHF
DNA: TGCAGTGCTAGACCCCCCCAAAGGCCAAATCAGCCCCAGCATTTT